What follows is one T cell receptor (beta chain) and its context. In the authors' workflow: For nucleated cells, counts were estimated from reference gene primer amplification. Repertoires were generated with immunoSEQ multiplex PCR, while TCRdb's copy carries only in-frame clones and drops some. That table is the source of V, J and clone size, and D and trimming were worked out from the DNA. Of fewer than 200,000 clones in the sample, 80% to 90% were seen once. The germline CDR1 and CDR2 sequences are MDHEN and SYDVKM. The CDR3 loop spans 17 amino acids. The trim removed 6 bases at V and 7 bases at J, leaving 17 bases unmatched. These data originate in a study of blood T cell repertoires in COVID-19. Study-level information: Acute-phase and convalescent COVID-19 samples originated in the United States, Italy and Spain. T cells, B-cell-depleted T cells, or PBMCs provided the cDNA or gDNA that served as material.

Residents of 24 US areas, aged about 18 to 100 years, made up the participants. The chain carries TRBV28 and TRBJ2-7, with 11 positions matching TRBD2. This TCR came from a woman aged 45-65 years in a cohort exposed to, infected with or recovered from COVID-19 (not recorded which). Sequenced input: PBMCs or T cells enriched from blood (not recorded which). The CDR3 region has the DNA TGTGCCAGCAGCCCCCGGGGACTAGCGGCTACGATGGGGGAGCAGTACTTC. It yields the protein CASSPRGLAATMGEQYF.